This TCR beta chain is from a study of blood T cell repertoires in COVID-19. Study-wide background: The samples span acute and convalescent COVID-19 from the United States, Italy and Spain. Sources were T cells, B-cell-depleted T cells, or PBMCs; the material itself was cDNA or gDNA.

Source study methods: Amplification of reference gene primers provided the estimated nucleated cell counts. TCRdb's copy holds only in-frame clones and misses some; the assay was immunoSEQ multiplex PCR. The D gene and trimming were derived from the DNA, and the V and J assignments and clone size from that table. The sample includes roughly 91,000 clones, 65% to 85% of them seen just once. The V gene end was trimmed by 3 bases and the J gene end by 2 bases; junction bases not matched to a gene: 7. The CDR3 runs 17 residues. Germline V CDR1 and CDR2: KGHDR, SFDVKD. Material for sequencing was peripheral blood. This receptor was identified in a man in his sixties or seventies with acute or convalescent COVID-19. The chain has TRBV24-1 and TRBJ1-5, with TRBD1 matching over 9 bases. CDR3: CATSDHSGQGGNQPQHF. The CDR3 nucleotides are TGTGCCACCAGTGATCATTCGGGACAGGGAGGCAATCAGCCCCAGCATTTT.